The rows below give T cell receptor beta chains drawn from one sample of a study of vaccination effects on CD4 cells after COVID-19. Assay: immunoSEQ multiplex PCR; the TCRdb copy retains only in-frame clones and omits some. The data show over 45,000 clones, with 55% to 75% seen just once and roughly 6% held by the top ten. No antigen has been identified for these receptors. Here the sequenced sample was CD4+ T cells from PBMCs cultured without peptide, taken before COVID-19 vaccination. These receptor sequences come from a human donor who received a COVID-19 vaccine. Each CDR3 is given with its conserved first and last residue. Part of the rows lack a size; the others show once, few, many or a class for expanded clones.

V	size	J	CDR3
TRBV11-2	NA	TRBJ1-5	CASSLDPGPNQPQHF
TRBV9	NA	TRBJ1-2	CASSVDGTGYGYTF
TRBV29-1	NA	TRBJ1-1	CSVVHLGAGGDTEAFF
TRBV18	NA	TRBJ2-7	CASSPPGREQYF
TRBV12-3/TRBV12-4	few	TRBJ1-2	CASSLTGGYGYTF
TRBV7-2	NA	TRBJ2-3	CASGSGSTDTQYF
TRBV30	few	TRBJ2-1	CAWSRGGNHFEQFF
TRBV20-1	once	TRBJ2-7	CSASGLTREQYF
TRBV21-1	NA	TRBJ2-3	CASSKTRQDPYTDTQYF
TRBV5-6	NA	TRBJ2-5	CASSAGLARSQETQYF
TRBV11-2	NA	TRBJ2-7	CASSLDTLGEQYF
TRBV5-1	NA	TRBJ1-2	CASSPGGVANYGYTF
TRBV25-1	NA	TRBJ1-6	CASSGDRGNSPLHF
TRBV9	NA	TRBJ2-1	CASSASPFNEQFF
TRBV5-1	NA	TRBJ2-7	CASSLGAGTYEQYF
TRBV5-6	NA	TRBJ1-3	CASSPGRPSGNTIYF
TRBV5-1	NA	TRBJ2-3	CASSLLTKQAVTDTQYF
TRBV28	NA	TRBJ2-2	CALAADTGELFF
TRBV6-5	few	TRBJ1-2	CASSYETTGNYGYTF
TRBV7-2	NA	TRBJ2-2	CASSLAPRVANTGELFF
TRBV18	few	TRBJ2-7	CASSPRTDEQYF
TRBV29-1	NA	TRBJ2-7	CSGTGTGYEQYF
TRBV9	NA	TRBJ1-1	CASSVAPTWDTEAFF
TRBV4-1	NA	TRBJ2-1	CASSPLWRNEQFF
TRBV5-1	NA	TRBJ2-7	CASSPPTGYEQYF
TRBV16	NA	TRBJ2-2	CASSRLGTGELFF
TRBV19	NA	TRBJ1-6	CASSIGGVVNSPLHF
TRBV5-1	NA	TRBJ2-7	CASSLDGSAYEQYF
TRBV6-5	NA	TRBJ1-1	CASSKYRDSAEAFF
TRBV28	few	TRBJ1-2	CASSEQDYGYTF
TRBV5-1	few	TRBJ1-2	CASRETGTNYGYTF
TRBV19	medium-sized	TRBJ2-5	CASSMVTGGTETQYF
TRBV19	NA	TRBJ1-2	CASSSGQANYGYTF
TRBV30	NA	TRBJ2-7	CAWSSGEGEQYF
TRBV13	NA	TRBJ2-3	CASSLEYSRGTDTQYF
TRBV11-2	NA	TRBJ2-2	CASSLAGELFF
TRBV5-8	NA	TRBJ1-1	CASSLDRGGQGPTEAFF
TRBV6-5	NA	TRBJ2-5	CASSRREKETQYF
TRBV5-5	few	TRBJ2-4	CASSLAGGIVQYF
TRBV12-3/TRBV12-4	NA	TRBJ1-2	CASSLARRDGYTF
TRBV30	NA	TRBJ1-1	CAWSRGMGSSRERTEAFF
TRBV29-1	NA	TRBJ2-5	CSVTGAKETQYF
TRBV18	NA	TRBJ2-2	CASSPAGGRNTGELFF
TRBV5-5	NA	TRBJ2-5	CASSSGTGMGTQYF
TRBV9	NA	TRBJ2-5	CASSVGTVQETQYF
TRBV9	few	TRBJ2-5	CASSVGTGGVETQYF
TRBV6-4	once	TRBJ2-3	CASSDRGGTDTQYF
TRBV11-2	NA	TRBJ2-7	CASSLRVRTEQYF
TRBV14	NA	TRBJ2-5	CASSSLRTGTQETQYF
TRBV5-6	NA	TRBJ2-7	CASRGQGAYEQYF
TRBV2	few	TRBJ1-6	CASSDVGSPLHF
TRBV6-5	once	TRBJ2-5	CASSLNGETQYF
TRBV18	few	TRBJ1-3	CASSPGLAISGNTIYF
TRBV5-8	NA	TRBJ1-3	CASSLGSHVSGNTIYF
TRBV5-4	NA	TRBJ1-4	CASSLGQGEKLFF